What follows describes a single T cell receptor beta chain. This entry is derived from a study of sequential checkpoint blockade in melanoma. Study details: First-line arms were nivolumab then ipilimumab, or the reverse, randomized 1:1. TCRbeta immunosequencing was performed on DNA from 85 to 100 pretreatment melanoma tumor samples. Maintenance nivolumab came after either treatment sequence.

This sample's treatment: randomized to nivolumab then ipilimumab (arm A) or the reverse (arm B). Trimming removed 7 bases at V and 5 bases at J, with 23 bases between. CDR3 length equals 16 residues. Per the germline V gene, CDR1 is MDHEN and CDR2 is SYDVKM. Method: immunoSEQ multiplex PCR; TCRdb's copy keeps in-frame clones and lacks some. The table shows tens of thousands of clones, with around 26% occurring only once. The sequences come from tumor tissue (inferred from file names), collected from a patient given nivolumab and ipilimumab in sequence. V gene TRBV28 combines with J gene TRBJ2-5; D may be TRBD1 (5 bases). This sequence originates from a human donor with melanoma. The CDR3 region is CASTPNSGQSWETQYF. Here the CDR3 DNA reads TGTGCCAGCACCCCGAATTCAGGGCAATCTTGGGAGACCCAGTACTTC.